Included here is one TCR beta chain sequence, with context. Its target antigen remains unknown. The input lacks base qualities; no much larger clone sits a single base away. The sample is drawn from a study of blood T cell repertoires in COVID-19 (dated by TCRdb to about 2020). For context, the study as a whole: Samples from collaborators originated in the United States, Italy and Spain and spanned both the acute and convalescent phases of COVID-19. Sample metadata almost always included a de-identified subject ID, COVID-19 status, age in years and sex. The prospective study material was composed of cDNA or gDNA derived from T cells, B-cell-depleted T cells, or PBMCs. HLA class I and class II types, where available, came from metadata supplied by the sample provider rather than from assay-based typing. The dataset comprised deeply sampled blood TCRbeta repertoires from subjects exposed to, actively infected with, or recovered from COVID-19. A freely available public database, intended as a resource for researchers studying the immune response to SARS-CoV-2, is where the repertoires were released. The samples were drawn from the first 160 participants of the ongoing ImmuneRACE study and from 1,200 or so subjects provided by 6 global collaborators. General study outcomes and caveats: The amount of clinical and demographic metadata varied by source and participant and was provided uncurated.

TCRbeta CDR3 regions were amplified from genomic DNA using the immunoSEQ Assay, a bias-controlled multiplex PCR. The authors' analysis ran thus. Nucleated cell counts per sample were estimated from amplification of reference gene primers within the assay. Sequence reads were collapsed and filtered to measure the absolute abundance of every unique TCRbeta CDR3 rearrangement. Productive Simpson clonality was computed per sample as the square root of Simpson's diversity index over productive rearrangements. Drawn from immuneACCESS, this table holds only the in-frame rearrangements with V and J called that TCRdb kept. Clones are partly lost; checked studies trace under half to an unresolved V gene and leave the rest unexplained. V and J calls and clone size follow that table, whereas D and trimming were derived from the DNA. The sample yields approximately 300,000 clones; 80% to 90% were counted once. The top ten constitute 1% of the sample.

Collaborating institutions collected whole blood in K2EDTA tubes following their own protocols. For TCRbeta analysis, collaborator samples were shipped as frozen whole blood, as isolated PBMCs, or as DNA extracted from either sample type. From its cysteine to its phenylalanine, the CDR3 spans 14 amino acids. Here the CDR3 DNA is all that survives: 42 bases in frame from base 1. CDR1 and CDR2, looked up from the germline V gene, are SGHTS and YDEGEE. V lost 0 bases and J lost 6 bases; the stretch between them is 12 bases long. Here the chain combines TRBV5-8 and TRBJ1-2, with an unclear D gene assignment. The sample taken for sequencing was peripheral blood. The clonotype was recovered from a man between 45 and 60 years old with active or convalescent COVID-19. The sequence in DNA is TGTGCCAGCAGCTTGGTGAATTCGGGGAATGGCTACACCTTC. It translates to CASSLVNSGNGYTF. With the portions outside the CDR3 filled from the reference TRBV5-8 and TRBJ1-2 genes, the complete variable region becomes EAGVTQSPTHLIKTRGQQATLRCSPISGHTSVYWYQQALGLGLQFLLWYDEGEERNRGNFPPRFSGRQFPNYSSELNVNALELEDSALYLCASSLVNSGNGYTFGSGTRLTVV.